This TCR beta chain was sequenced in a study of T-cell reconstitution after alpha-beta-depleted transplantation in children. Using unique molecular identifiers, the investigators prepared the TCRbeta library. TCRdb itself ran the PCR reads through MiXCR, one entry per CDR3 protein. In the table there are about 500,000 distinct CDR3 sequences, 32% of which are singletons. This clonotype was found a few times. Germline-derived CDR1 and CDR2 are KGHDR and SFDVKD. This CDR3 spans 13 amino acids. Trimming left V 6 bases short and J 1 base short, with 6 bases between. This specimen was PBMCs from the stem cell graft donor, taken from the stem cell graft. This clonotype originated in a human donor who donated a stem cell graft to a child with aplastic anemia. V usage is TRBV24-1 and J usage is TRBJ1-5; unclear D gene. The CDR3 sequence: CATSIGSNQPQHF. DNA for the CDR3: TGTGCCACCAGTATCGGGAGCAATCAGCCCCAGCATTTT.